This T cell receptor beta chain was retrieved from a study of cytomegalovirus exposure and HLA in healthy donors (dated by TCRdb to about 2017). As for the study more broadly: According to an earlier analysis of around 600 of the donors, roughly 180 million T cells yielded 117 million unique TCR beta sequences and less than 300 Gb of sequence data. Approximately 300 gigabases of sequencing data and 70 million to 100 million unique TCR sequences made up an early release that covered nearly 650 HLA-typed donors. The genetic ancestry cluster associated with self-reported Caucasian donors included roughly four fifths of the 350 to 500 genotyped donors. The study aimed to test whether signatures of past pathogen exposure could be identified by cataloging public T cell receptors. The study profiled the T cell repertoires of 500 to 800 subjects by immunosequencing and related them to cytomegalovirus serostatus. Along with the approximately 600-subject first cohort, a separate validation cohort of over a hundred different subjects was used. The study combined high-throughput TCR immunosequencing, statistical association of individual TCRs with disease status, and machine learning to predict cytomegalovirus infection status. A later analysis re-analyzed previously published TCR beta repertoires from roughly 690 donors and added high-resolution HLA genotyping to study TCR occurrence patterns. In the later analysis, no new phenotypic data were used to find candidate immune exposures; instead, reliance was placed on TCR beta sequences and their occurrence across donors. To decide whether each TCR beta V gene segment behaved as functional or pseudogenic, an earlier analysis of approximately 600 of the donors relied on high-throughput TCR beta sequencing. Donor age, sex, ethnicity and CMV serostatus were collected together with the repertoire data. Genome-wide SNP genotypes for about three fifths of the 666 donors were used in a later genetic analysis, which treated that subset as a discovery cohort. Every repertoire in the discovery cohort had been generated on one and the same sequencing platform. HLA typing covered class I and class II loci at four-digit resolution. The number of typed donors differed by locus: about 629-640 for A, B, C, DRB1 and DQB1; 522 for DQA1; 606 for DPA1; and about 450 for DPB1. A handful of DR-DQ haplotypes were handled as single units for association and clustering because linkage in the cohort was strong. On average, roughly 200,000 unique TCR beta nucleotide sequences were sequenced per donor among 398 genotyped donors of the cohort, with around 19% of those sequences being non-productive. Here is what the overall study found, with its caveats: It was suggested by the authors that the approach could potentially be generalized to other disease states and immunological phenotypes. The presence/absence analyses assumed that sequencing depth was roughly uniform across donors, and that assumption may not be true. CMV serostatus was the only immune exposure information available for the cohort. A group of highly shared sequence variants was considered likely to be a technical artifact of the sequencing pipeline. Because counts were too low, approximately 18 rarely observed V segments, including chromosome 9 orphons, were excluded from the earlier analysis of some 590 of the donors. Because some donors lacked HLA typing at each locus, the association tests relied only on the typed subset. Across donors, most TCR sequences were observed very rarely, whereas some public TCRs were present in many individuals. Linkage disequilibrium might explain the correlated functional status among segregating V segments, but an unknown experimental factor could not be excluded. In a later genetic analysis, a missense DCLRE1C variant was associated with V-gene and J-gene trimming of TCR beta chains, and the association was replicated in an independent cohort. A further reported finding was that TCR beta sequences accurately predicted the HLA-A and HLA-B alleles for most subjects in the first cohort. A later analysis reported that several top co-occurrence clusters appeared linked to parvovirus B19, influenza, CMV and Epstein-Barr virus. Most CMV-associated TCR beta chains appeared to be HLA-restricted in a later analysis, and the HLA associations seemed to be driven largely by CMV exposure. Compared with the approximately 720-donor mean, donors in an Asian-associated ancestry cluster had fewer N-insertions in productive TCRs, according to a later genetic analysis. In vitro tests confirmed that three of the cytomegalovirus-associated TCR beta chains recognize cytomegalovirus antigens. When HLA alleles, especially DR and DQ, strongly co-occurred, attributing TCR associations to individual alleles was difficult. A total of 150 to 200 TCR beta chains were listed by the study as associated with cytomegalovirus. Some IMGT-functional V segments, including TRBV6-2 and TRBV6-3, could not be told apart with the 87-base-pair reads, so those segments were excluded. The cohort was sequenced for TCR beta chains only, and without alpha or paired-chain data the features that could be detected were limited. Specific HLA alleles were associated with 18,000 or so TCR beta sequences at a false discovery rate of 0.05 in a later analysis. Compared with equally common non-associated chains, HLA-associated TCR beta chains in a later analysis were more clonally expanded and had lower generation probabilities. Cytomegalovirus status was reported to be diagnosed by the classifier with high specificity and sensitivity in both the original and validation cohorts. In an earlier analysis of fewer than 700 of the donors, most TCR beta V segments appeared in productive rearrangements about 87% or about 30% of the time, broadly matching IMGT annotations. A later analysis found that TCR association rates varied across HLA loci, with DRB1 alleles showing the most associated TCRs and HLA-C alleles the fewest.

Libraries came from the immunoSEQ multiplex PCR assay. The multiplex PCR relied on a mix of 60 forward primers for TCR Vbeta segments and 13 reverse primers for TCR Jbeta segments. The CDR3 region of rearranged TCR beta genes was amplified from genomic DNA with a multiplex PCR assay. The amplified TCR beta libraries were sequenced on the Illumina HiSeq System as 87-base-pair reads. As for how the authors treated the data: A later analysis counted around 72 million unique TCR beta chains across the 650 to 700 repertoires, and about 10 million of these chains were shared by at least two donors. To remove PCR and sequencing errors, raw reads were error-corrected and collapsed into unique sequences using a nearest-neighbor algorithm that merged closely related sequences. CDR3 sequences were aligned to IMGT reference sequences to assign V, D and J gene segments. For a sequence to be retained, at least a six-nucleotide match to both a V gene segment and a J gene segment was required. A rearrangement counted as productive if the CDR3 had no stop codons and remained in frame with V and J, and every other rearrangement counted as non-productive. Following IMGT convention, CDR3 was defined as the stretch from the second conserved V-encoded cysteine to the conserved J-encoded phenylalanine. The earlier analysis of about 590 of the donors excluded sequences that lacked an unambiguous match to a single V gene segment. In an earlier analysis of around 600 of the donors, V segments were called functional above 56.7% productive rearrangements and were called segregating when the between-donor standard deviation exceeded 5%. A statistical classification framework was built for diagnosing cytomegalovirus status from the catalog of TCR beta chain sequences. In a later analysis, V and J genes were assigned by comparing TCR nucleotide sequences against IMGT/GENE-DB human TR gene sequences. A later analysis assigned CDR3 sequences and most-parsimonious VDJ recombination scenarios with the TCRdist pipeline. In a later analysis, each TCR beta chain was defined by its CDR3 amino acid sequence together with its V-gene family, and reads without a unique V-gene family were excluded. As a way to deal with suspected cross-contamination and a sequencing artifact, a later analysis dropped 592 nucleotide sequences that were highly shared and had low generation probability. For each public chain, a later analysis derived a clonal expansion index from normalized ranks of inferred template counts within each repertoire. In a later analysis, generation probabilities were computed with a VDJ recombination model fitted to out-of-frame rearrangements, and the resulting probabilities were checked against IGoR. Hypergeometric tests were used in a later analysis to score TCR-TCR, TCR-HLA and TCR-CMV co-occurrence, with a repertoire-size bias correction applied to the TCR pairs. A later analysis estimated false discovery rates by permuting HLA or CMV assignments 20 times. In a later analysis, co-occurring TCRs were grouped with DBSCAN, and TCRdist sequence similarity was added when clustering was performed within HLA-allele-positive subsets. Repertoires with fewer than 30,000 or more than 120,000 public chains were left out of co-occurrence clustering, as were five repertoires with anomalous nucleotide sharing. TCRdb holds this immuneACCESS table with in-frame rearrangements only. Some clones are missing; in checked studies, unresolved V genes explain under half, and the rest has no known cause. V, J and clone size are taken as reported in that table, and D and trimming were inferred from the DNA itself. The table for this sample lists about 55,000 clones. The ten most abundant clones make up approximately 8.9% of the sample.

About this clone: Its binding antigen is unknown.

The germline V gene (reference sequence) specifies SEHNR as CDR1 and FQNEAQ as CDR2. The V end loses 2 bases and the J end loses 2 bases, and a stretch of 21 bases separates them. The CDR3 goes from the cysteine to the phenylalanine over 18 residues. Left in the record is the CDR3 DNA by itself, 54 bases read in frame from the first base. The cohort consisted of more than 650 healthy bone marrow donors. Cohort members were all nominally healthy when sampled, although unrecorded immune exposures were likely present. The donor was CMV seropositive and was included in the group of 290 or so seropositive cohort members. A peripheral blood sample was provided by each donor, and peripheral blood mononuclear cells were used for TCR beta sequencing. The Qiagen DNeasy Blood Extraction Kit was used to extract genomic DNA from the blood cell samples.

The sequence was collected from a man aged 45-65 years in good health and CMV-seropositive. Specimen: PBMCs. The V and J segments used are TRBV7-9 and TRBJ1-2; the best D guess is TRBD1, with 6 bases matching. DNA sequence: TGTGCCAGCAGCTTAAGCGGTGCTGGGGGCCGCCTAAACTATGGCTACACCTTC. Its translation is CASSLSGAGGRLNYGYTF.